The rows below give T cell receptor beta chains drawn from one sample of a study of OX40 agonist ivuxolimab in advanced cancers. Repertoires were generated with immunoSEQ multiplex PCR, while TCRdb's copy carries only in-frame clones and drops some. The sample shows 60,000 to 70,000 clones, 82% of them seen only once. The source material was CD4+ or CD8+ T cells sorted from blood, sampled in a trial of the OX40 agonist ivuxolimab. All receptors derive from an adult with an advanced solid tumor such as melanoma, head and neck, liver or kidney cancer. The CDR3 runs from the conserved cysteine through the conserved F or W. Fields, in order: clone size, V gene, D gene, J gene, CDR3 length, CDR3 protein, CDR3 DNA. A D gene is named only where the DNA matches it firmly. Where a row states a size, it is once, few, many or the class of an expanded clone; other rows omit it.

>-|TRBV11-2|TRBD1|TRBJ1-2|15
CASSDSYGTGGGYTF
TGTGCCAGCAGCGATTCCTACGGGACAGGGGGTGGCTACACCTTC
>-|TRBV5-5|TRBD2|TRBJ2-7|14
CASSRTSGRLEQYF
TGTGCCAGCAGCCGTACTAGCGGGAGGTTGGAGCAGTACTTC
>-|TRBV21-1|-|TRBJ1-1|13
CASNLPGGPEAFF
TGTGCCAGCAACCTTCCGGGGGGTCCTGAAGCTTTCTTT
>-|TRBV7-2|-|TRBJ1-1|15
CASRPGQVMNTEAFF
TGTGCCAGCAGGCCAGGGCAGGTTATGAACACTGAAGCTTTCTTT
>-|TRBV19|TRBD1|TRBJ2-3|15
CASSGRQGHTDTQYF
TGTGCCAGTAGTGGACGACAGGGGCACACAGATACGCAGTATTTT
>medium-sized|TRBV12-5|TRBD2|TRBJ2-1|19
CASGLDRGLAVSSYNEQFF
TGTGCTAGTGGTTTGGACCGGGGACTAGCGGTTTCCTCCTACAATGAGCAGTTCTTC
>-|TRBV28|-|TRBJ1-4|12
CASSFPNEKLFF
TGTGCCAGCAGTTTTCCGAATGAAAAACTGTTTTTT
>-|TRBV5-1|TRBD1|TRBJ1-6|14
CASSQTGAQLPLHF
TGCGCCAGCAGCCAGACAGGGGCTCAGTTACCCCTCCACTTT
>once|TRBV9|TRBD1|TRBJ1-1|15
CASSALGQKNTEAFF
TGTGCCAGCAGCGCCCTGGGACAGAAGAACACTGAAGCTTTCTTT
>-|TRBV18|-|TRBJ1-5|16
CASSPPGGRGNQPQHF
TGTGCCAGCTCACCACCCGGGGGTAGAGGCAATCAGCCCCAGCATTTT
>-|TRBV6-5|-|TRBJ2-5|15
CASSWRGLVQETQYF
TGTGCCAGCAGTTGGCGGGGACTGGTCCAAGAGACCCAGTACTTC
>-|TRBV7-2|TRBD1|TRBJ1-1|14
CASSPAGGNTEAFF
TGTGCCAGCAGCCCGGCAGGGGGGAACACTGAAGCTTTCTTT
>-|TRBV7-2|-|TRBJ1-3|16
CASSLNPGFSGNTIYF
TGTGCCAGCAGCCTGAACCCAGGGTTCTCTGGAAACACCATATATTTT
>-|TRBV7-2|-|TRBJ2-7|17
CASSPLIGSRKRYEQYF
TGTGCCAGCAGCCCTTTAATCGGGAGCAGGAAACGCTACGAGCAGTACTTC
>-|TRBV4-2|-|TRBJ2-5|18
CASSQGQSSGPAQETQYF
TGTGCCAGCAGCCAAGGCCAGTCTTCAGGGCCAGCCCAAGAGACCCAGTACTTC
>-|TRBV7-9|TRBD1|TRBJ2-2|15
CASRPGQGFTGELFF
TGTGCCAGCAGACCGGGACAGGGTTTTACCGGGGAGCTGTTTTTT
>-|TRBV18|TRBD1|TRBJ1-4|17
CASSPLTGTATNEKLFF
TGTGCCAGCTCACCATTGACAGGGACAGCAACTAATGAAAAACTGTTTTTT
>-|TRBV27|-|TRBJ2-6|15
CATAGLVSGANVLTF
TGTGCCACCGCGGGACTGGTCTCTGGGGCCAACGTCCTGACTTTC
>-|TRBV6-5|-|TRBJ2-2|15
CASSPTVMNTGELFF
TGTGCCAGCAGTCCGACAGTGATGAACACCGGGGAGCTGTTTTTT
>-|TRBV28|-|TRBJ2-7|13
CASSYSVSYEQYF
TGTGCCAGCAGTTATTCAGTCTCCTACGAGCAGTACTTC
>-|TRBV28|TRBD1|TRBJ2-3|16
CASSLGPRTGWRTQYF
TGTGCCAGCAGTTTGGGACCTAGGACAGGCTGGCGTACGCAGTATTTT
>few|TRBV25-1|TRBD1|TRBJ1-5|15
CASSPRQGSNQPQHF
TGTGCCAGCAGCCCCCGACAGGGGAGCAATCAGCCCCAGCATTTT
>once|TRBV7-2|-|TRBJ1-2|15
CASSSRTGNQYGYTF
TGTGCCAGCAGCTCCAGAACAGGGAACCAATATGGCTACACCTTC
>-|TRBV6-1|-|TRBJ1-5|14
CASRQTARIYPQHF
TGTGCCAGCAGGCAAACGGCCCGCATCTATCCCCAGCATTTT
>-|TRBV5-1|-|TRBJ2-2|16
CASSFGQLTNTGELFF
TGCGCCAGCAGCTTCGGGCAGCTTACTAACACCGGGGAGCTGTTTTTT
>-|TRBV7-9|-|TRBJ1-3|18
CASSLGGRSYNPANTIYF
TGTGCCAGCAGCTTGGGCGGACGAAGTTATAACCCGGCAAACACCATATATTTT
>once|TRBV4-1|-|TRBJ1-2|14
CASSHPRDNYGYTF
TGCGCCAGCAGCCACCCCCGGGACAACTATGGCTACACCTTC
>few|TRBV29-1|TRBD2|TRBJ2-1|15
CSVEGGRGRFGEQFF
TGCAGCGTTGAAGGCGGGAGGGGGCGCTTTGGTGAGCAGTTCTTC
>once|TRBV10-3|TRBD2|TRBJ2-5|15
CAISEGTRDQETQYF
TGTGCCATCAGTGAAGGGACTAGGGACCAAGAGACCCAGTACTTC
>-|TRBV5-1|TRBD1|TRBJ1-1|14
CASSPGTGFTEAFF
TGCGCCAGCAGCCCCGGGACAGGGTTCACTGAAGCTTTCTTT
>-|TRBV9|-|TRBJ2-5|16
CASSFFGQGRIETQYF
TGTGCCAGCAGCTTCTTCGGGCAGGGGAGGATCGAGACCCAGTACTTC
>-|TRBV10-2|-|TRBJ2-2|15
CAGNPTFPNTGELFF
TGCGCCGGGAACCCGACATTTCCTAACACCGGGGAGCTGTTTTTT
>-|TRBV6-1|TRBD2|TRBJ2-5|16
CASSEAGMAGVREQYF
TGTGCCAGCAGTGAAGCGGGAATGGCGGGAGTTCGGGAGCAGTACTTC
>-|TRBV5-1|-|TRBJ1-1|13
CASSLERHTEAFF
TGCGCCAGCAGCTTGGAACGTCACACTGAAGCTTTCTTT
>-|TRBV4-1|-|TRBJ1-3|12
CASSQAGNTIYF
TGCGCCAGCAGCCAAGCTGGAAACACCATATATTTT
>-|TRBV18|TRBD1|TRBJ1-5|13
CASGTGVNQPQHF
TGTGCCAGTGGGACAGGGGTCAATCAGCCCCAGCATTTT
>-|TRBV9|TRBD1|TRBJ1-2|19
CASSVDYQRQGVVSYGYTF
TGTGCCAGCAGCGTCGACTATCAAAGACAGGGGGTGGTGAGCTATGGCTACACCTTC